One and the same sample provided the 2 T cell receptor beta chains below, sequenced in a study of blood T cell repertoires in COVID-19. Profiling relied on immunoSEQ multiplex PCR, and the TCRdb table lists in-frame clones only, not all of them. This sample has around 130,000 clones; around 80% occur once, and the top ten carry under 14%. The material sequenced was peripheral blood. The receptors shown here come from a human donor in a cohort sampled during active COVID-19.

This clone appeared a single time. The CDR3 loop is CASNSRPARPKNNEQFF. The CDR3 DNA sequence: TGTGCCAGCAATAGCCGTCCCGCCAGACCGAAGAACAATGAGCAGTTCTTC. The rearrangement uses TRBV6-4 and TRBJ2-1; D remains unclear. Germline V gene data show CDR1 as MRHNA and CDR2 as SNTAGT. This CDR3 is 17 amino acids long. Trimming removed 7 bases from V and 5 bases from J, with 24 bases in between.

The V and J genes are TRBV10-2 and TRBJ2-1, with 12 bases aligning to TRBD2. V lost 5 bases and J lost 8; bases outside the gene matches: 7. Germline V gives CDR1 WSHSY, CDR2 SAAADI. The CDR3 is 15 amino acids. The CDR3 sequence is CASSRSTSGGYEQFF. The CDR3 nucleotides are TGCGCCAGCAGTCGCTCGACTAGCGGGGGCTATGAGCAGTTCTTC.